The rows below give T cell receptor beta chains drawn from one sample of a study of blood T cell repertoires in COVID-19. Generated by immunoSEQ multiplex PCR, the TCRdb table keeps only in-frame clones and is missing some. The sample carries about 250,000 clones, roughly 88% recorded once. The sequenced sample consisted of peripheral blood. These receptors came from a young woman with COVID-19, enrolled during active disease. Each CDR3 is given with its conserved first and last residue. Each record gives: D gene, V gene, clone size, J gene, CDR3 protein, CDR3 DNA. The D gene is left open where the match is weak. Not every row has a clone size; where given, it reads once, few, many or a size class.

D gene: TRBD2; V gene: TRBV5-4; clone size: -; J gene: TRBJ2-1; CDR3 protein: CSSNSTGGGRDEQFF; CDR3 DNA: TGTTCAAGCAACAGTACCGGGGGAGGGAGAGATGAGCAGTTCTTC
D gene: TRBD2; V gene: TRBV9; clone size: once; J gene: TRBJ2-2; CDR3 protein: CASSVPSGRGTGELFF; CDR3 DNA: TGTGCCAGCAGCGTACCTAGCGGGAGAGGGACCGGGGAGCTGTTTTTT
D gene: -; V gene: TRBV7-8; clone size: -; J gene: TRBJ2-1; CDR3 protein: CASSRNYDREGNEQFF; CDR3 DNA: TGTGCCAGCAGCCGCAATTACGATCGAGAGGGCAATGAGCAGTTCTTC
D gene: -; V gene: TRBV5-1; clone size: -; J gene: TRBJ1-2; CDR3 protein: CASSATGQRSYGYTF; CDR3 DNA: TGCGCCAGCAGCGCAACGGGACAACGAAGCTATGGCTACACCTTC
D gene: TRBD1; V gene: TRBV11-3; clone size: -; J gene: TRBJ1-1; CDR3 protein: CASSSGDRPLNTEAFF; CDR3 DNA: TGTGCCAGCAGCTCTGGGGACAGACCCTTGAACACTGAAGCTTTCTTT
D gene: TRBD1; V gene: TRBV2; clone size: -; J gene: TRBJ1-2; CDR3 protein: CASHRNTGGHNYGYTF; CDR3 DNA: TGTGCCAGTCACAGAAATACAGGGGGCCATAACTATGGCTACACCTTC
D gene: -; V gene: TRBV6-5; clone size: once; J gene: TRBJ1-6; CDR3 protein: CASKWGEYNSPLHF; CDR3 DNA: TGTGCCAGCAAGTGGGGGGAATATAATTCACCCCTCCACTTT
D gene: TRBD2; V gene: TRBV11-2; clone size: -; J gene: TRBJ2-5; CDR3 protein: CASSPLAGAETQYF; CDR3 DNA: TGTGCCAGCAGCCCTTTAGCGGGGGCTGAGACCCAGTACTTC
D gene: TRBD2; V gene: TRBV19; clone size: -; J gene: TRBJ2-3; CDR3 protein: CASSISGLVVSDTQYF; CDR3 DNA: TGTGCCAGTAGTATTTCGGGACTAGTTGTGTCAGATACGCAGTATTTT
D gene: TRBD1; V gene: TRBV5-1; clone size: -; J gene: TRBJ2-3; CDR3 protein: CASSLDRGVDTQYF; CDR3 DNA: TGCGCCAGCAGCTTGGACAGGGGGGTAGATACGCAGTATTTT
D gene: -; V gene: TRBV7-2; clone size: -; J gene: TRBJ1-5; CDR3 protein: CASSLLGGADSNQPQHF; CDR3 DNA: TGTGCCAGCAGCTTATTAGGGGGTGCCGATAGCAATCAGCCCCAGCATTTT
D gene: -; V gene: TRBV5-5; clone size: -; J gene: TRBJ2-1; CDR3 protein: CASSLDLGASRGNEQFF; CDR3 DNA: TGTGCCAGCAGTCTGGATTTGGGGGCTAGCCGTGGCAATGAGCAGTTCTTC
D gene: TRBD1; V gene: TRBV3-1/TRBV3-2; clone size: once; J gene: TRBJ1-1; CDR3 protein: CASSLWDRNTEAFF; CDR3 DNA: TGTGCCAGCAGCTTGTGGGACAGGAACACTGAAGCTTTCTTT
D gene: -; V gene: TRBV12-3/TRBV12-4; clone size: -; J gene: TRBJ1-6; CDR3 protein: CASSIGQPPLHF; CDR3 DNA: TGTGCCAGCAGTATCGGACAGCCACCCCTCCACTTT
D gene: TRBD1; V gene: TRBV5-6; clone size: -; J gene: TRBJ1-5; CDR3 protein: CASSFGTGGSRNNQPQHF; CDR3 DNA: TGTGCCAGCAGCTTTGGGACAGGGGGTTCGCGGAACAATCAGCCCCAGCATTTT
D gene: -; V gene: TRBV7-8; clone size: -; J gene: TRBJ1-4; CDR3 protein: CASSRTASELFF; CDR3 DNA: TGTGCCAGCAGCCGGACAGCCTCGGAACTGTTTTTT
D gene: -; V gene: TRBV19; clone size: -; J gene: TRBJ1-1; CDR3 protein: CASSITGGGIAFF; CDR3 DNA: TGTGCCAGTAGTATTACAGGTGGTGGGATTGCTTTCTTT
D gene: -; V gene: TRBV7-9; clone size: -; J gene: TRBJ2-1; CDR3 protein: CASSLASTANEQFF; CDR3 DNA: TGTGCCAGCAGCTTAGCATCGACAGCCAATGAGCAGTTCTTC
D gene: TRBD1; V gene: TRBV6-2/TRBV6-3; clone size: few; J gene: TRBJ1-1; CDR3 protein: CASSYRTRTGEVNTEAFF; CDR3 DNA: TGTGCCAGCAGTTACCGGACAAGGACAGGGGAAGTGAACACTGAAGCTTTCTTT
D gene: TRBD2; V gene: TRBV19; clone size: -; J gene: TRBJ2-2; CDR3 protein: CASSIDGLADLTGELFF; CDR3 DNA: TGTGCCAGTAGTATAGATGGACTAGCGGACCTCACCGGGGAGCTGTTTTTT
D gene: TRBD1; V gene: TRBV18; clone size: -; J gene: TRBJ2-3; CDR3 protein: CASSPWDRTADFDTQYF; CDR3 DNA: TGTGCCAGCTCACCTTGGGACAGAACTGCGGATTTTGATACGCAGTATTTT
D gene: TRBD2; V gene: TRBV14; clone size: few; J gene: TRBJ2-5; CDR3 protein: CASSQGDYPRETQYF; CDR3 DNA: TGTGCCAGCAGCCAGGGGGACTACCCCAGAGAGACCCAGTACTTC